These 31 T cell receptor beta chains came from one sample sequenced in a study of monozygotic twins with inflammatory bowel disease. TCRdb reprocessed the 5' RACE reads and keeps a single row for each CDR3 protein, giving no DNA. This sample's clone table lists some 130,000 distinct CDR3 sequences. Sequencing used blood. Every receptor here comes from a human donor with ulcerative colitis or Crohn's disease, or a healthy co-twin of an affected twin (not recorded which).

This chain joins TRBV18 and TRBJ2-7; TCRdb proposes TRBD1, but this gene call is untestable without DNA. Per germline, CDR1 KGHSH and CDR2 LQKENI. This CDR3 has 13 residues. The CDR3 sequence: CASSPSQAYEQYF.

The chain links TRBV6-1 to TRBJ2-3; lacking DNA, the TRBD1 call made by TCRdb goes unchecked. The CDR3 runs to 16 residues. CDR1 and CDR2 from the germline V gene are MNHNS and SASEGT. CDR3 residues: CASSEALYRGADTQYF.

CDR3 residues: CASSSSGTGFTGELFF. This chain links TRBV5-1 with TRBJ2-2; TCRdb's assignment of TRBD1 cannot be checked, as there is no DNA. This CDR3 has 16 amino acids. Germline CDR1 and CDR2: SGHRS and YFSETQ.

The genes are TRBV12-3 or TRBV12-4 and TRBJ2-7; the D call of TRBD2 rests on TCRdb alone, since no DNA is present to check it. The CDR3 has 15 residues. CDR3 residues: CASSEGLLSGYEQYF.

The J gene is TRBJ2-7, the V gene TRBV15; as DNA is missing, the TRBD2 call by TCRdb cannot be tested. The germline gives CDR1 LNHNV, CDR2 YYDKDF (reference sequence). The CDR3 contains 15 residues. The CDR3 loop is CATSITSGASVEQYF.

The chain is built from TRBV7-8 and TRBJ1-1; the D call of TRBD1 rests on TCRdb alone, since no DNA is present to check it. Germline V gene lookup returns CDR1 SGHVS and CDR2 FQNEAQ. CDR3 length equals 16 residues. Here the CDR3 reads CATGAQGGAIVTEAFF.

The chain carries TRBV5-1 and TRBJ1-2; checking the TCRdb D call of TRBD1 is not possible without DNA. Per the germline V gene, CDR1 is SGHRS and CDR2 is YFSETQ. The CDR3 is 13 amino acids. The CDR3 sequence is CASSPTGTHGYTF.

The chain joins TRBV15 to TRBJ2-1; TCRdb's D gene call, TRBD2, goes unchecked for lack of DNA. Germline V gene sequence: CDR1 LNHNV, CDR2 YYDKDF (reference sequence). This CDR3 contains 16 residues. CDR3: CATELYAGGRYNEQFF.

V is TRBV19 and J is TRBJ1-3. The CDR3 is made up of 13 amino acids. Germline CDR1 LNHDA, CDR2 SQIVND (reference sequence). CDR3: CASTGNPGNTIYF.

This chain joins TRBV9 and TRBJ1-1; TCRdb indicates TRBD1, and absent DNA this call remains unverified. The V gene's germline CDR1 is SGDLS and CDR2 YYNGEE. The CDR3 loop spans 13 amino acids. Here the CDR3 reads CASNRQGSTEAFF.

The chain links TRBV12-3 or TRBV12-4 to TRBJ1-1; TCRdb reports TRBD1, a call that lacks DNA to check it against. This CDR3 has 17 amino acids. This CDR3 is CASALRLAGGSRTEAFF.

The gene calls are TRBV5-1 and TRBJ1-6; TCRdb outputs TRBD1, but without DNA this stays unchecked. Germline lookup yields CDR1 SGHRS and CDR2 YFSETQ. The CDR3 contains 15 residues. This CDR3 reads CASSFGDRDNSPLHF.

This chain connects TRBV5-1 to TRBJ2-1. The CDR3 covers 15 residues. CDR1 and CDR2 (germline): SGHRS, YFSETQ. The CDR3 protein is CASSSGPGSYNEQFF.

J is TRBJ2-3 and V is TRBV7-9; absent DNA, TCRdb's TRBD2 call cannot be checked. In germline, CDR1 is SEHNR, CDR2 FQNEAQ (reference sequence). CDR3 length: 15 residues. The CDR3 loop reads CASSFGLLSPDTQYF.

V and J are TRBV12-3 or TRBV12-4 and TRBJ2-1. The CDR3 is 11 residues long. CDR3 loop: CASSLAGEQFF.

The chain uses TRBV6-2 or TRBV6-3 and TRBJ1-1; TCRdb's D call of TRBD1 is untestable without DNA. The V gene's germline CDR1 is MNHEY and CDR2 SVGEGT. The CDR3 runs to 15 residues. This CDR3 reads CASSYRPPRPGEAFF.

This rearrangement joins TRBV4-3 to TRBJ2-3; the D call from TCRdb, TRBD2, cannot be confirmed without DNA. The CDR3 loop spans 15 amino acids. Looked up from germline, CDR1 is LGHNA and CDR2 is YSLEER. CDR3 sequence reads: CASSHSGAGTDTQYF.

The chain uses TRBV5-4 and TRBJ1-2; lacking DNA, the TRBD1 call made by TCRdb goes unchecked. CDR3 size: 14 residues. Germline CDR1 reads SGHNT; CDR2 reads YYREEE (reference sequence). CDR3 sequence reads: CASSSRGLDYGYTF. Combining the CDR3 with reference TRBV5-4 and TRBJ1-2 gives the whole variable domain ETGVTQSPTHLIKTRGQQVTLRCSSQSGHNTVSWYQQALGQGPQFIFQYYREEENGRGNFPPRFSGLQFPNYSSELNVNALELDDSALYLCASSSRGLDYGYTFGSGTRLTVV.

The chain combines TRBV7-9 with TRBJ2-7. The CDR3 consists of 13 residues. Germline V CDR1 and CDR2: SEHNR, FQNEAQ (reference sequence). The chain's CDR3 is CASSLGYGYEQYF. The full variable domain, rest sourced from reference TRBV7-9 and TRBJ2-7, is DTGVSQNPRHKITKRGQNVTFRCDPISEHNRLYWYRQTLGQGPEFLTYFQNEAQLEKSRLLSDRFSAERPKGSFSTLEIQRTEQGDSAMYLCASSLGYGYEQYFGPGTRLTVT.

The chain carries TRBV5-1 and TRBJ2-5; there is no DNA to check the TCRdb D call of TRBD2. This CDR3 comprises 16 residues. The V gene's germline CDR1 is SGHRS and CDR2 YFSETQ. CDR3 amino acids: CASSLDSGRSSGTQYF.

The CDR3: CASSPPGGNEKLFF. This sequence joins TRBV28 and TRBJ1-4; absent DNA, TCRdb's TRBD1 call cannot be checked. From germline, CDR1 is MDHEN and CDR2 SYDVKM. There are 14 residues in the CDR3.

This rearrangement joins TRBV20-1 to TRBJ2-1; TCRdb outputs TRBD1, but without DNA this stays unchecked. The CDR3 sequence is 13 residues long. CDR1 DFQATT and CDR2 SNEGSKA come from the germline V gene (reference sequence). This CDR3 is CSARTVSYNEQFF.

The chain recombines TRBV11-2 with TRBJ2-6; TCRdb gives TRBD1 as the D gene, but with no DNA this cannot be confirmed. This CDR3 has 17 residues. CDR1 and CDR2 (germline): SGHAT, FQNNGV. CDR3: CASSSGTAYSGANVLTF.

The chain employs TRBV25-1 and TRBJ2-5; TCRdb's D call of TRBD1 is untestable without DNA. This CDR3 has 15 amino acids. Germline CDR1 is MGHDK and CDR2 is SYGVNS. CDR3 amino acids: CASSLLDWGQETQYF.

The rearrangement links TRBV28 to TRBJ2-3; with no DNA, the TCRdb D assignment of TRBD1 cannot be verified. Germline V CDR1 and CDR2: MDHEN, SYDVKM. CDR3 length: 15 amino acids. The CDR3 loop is CASSSPGGRIDTQYF.

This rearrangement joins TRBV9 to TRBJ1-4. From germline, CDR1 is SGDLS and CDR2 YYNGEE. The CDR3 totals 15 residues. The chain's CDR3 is CVSSVVAGKYEKLFF.

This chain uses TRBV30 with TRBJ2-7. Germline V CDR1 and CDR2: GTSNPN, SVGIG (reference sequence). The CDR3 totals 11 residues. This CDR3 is CAWRNLLEQYF.

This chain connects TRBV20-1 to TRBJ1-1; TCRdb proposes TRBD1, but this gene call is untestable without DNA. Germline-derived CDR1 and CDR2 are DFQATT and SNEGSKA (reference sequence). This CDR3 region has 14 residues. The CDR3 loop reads CSAPDRGGNTEAFF.

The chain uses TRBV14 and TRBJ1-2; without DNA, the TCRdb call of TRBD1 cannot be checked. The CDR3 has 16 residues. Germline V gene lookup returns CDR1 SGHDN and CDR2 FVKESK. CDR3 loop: CASSQDLAGDSYGYTF.

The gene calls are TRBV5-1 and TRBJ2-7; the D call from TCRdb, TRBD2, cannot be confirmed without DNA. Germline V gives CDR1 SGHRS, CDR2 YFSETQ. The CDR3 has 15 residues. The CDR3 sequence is CASSLTTSGSYEQYF.

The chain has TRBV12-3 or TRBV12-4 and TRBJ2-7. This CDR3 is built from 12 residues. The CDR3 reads CASGFLRYEQYF.